These 13 T cell receptor beta chains share one sample of origin, sequenced in a study of T-cell memory formation after mild COVID-19. From the 5' RACE reads, TCRdb called clonotypes with MiXCR, one entry per CDR3 protein. This table holds 250,000 to 300,000 distinct CDR3 sequences, under 20% found once. Sequencing input: PBMCs or a T cell subset sorted from them (not recorded which). Receptor source: a young man who had mild COVID-19 (a few samples of this study predate the infection). Cell type and time point are not known.

This clonotype was found a few times. The V and J genes are TRBV18 and TRBJ1-2; D possibly corresponds to TRBD1 (6 bases). The CDR3 has 14 residues. V dropped 2 bases and J dropped 8 bases, with 15 bases sitting between them. Germline V gene data show CDR1 as KGHSH and CDR2 as LQKENI. The CDR3 nucleotides are TGTGCCAGCTCACCAGGCCGGGACACCTCGGGCTACACCTTC. Translation gives CASSPGRDTSGYTF. The variable domain in full, completed from reference TRBV18 and TRBJ1-2, reads NAGVMQNPRHLVRRRGQEARLRCSPMKGHSHVYWYRQLPEEGLKFMVYLQKENIIDESGMPKERFSAEFPKEGPSILRIQQVVRGDSAAYFCASSPGRDTSGYTFGSGTRLTVV.

This clonotype was detected only a few times. V is TRBV7-8 and J is TRBJ2-7, with D perhaps TRBD2 (6 bases). Per the germline V gene, CDR1 is SGHVS and CDR2 is FQNEAQ. Trimming pared 3 bases from V and 6 bases from J, leaving 15 bases between. The CDR3 is 14 residues long. CDR3 bases: TGTGCCAGCAGCTTTCCTTCGGGGGAAGCCGAGCAGTACTTC. Translated: CASSFPSGEAEQYF.

The rearrangement links TRBV7-3 to TRBJ1-1, with 10 bases aligning to TRBD1. The V segment lost 5 bases and the J segment 4 bases; nucleotides outside the gene matches: 7. The germline V gene encodes CDR1 SGHTA and CDR2 FQGTGA. The CDR3 spans 15 residues. The CDR3 spells CASSQGQGGTTEAFF. The CDR3 coding sequence is TGTGCCAGCAGCCAAGGACAGGGGGGGACCACTGAAGCTTTCTTT. Supplemented by reference TRBV7-3 and TRBJ1-1, the full variable domain reads GAGVSQTPSNKVTEKGKYVELRCDPISGHTALYWYRQSLGQGPEFLIYFQGTGAADDSGLPNDRFFAVRPEGSVSTLKIQRTERGDSAVYLCASSQGQGGTTEAFFGQGTRLTVV.

Many counts were recorded for this clonotype. This chain connects TRBV5-1 to TRBJ2-2, with D possibly matching TRBD2 (6 bases). CDR3 length: 14 amino acids. CDR1 and CDR2 from the germline V gene are SGHRS and YFSETQ. The V end lost 2 bases, the J end lost 2 bases, and 7 bases lay between the germline ends. CDR3 bases: TGCGCCAGCAGCTTAGGGACTAACACCGGGGAGCTGTTTTTT. Translation: CASSLGTNTGELFF.

The gene calls are TRBV9 and TRBJ1-1; 7 bases fit TRBD1. Trimming removed 0 bases from V and 1 base from J; junction bases left unmatched: 6. CDR1 and CDR2 (germline): SGDLS, YYNGEE. The CDR3 runs to 16 residues. This CDR3 reads CASSVGAGGKNTEAFF. The CDR3, as DNA: TGTGCCAGCAGCGTAGGAGCAGGGGGGAAGAACACTGAAGCTTTCTTT.

This clonotype was seen a handful of times. The rearrangement uses TRBV7-6 and TRBJ1-1, with 7 bases that match TRBD1. The junction had 8 bases not matched to a gene; V was cut back by 0 bases and J by 4 bases. Germline values: CDR1 SGHVS, CDR2 FNYEAQ. There are 16 residues in the CDR3. CDR3 DNA: TGTGCCAGCAGCTTAGCGTGGACAGGTGGCCTCACTGAAGCTTTCTTT. Amino acids: CASSLAWTGGLTEAFF.

This clonotype was seen repeatedly, ten times or more. The chain uses TRBV4-1 and TRBJ2-1, with 13 bases lining up with TRBD2. V shed 0 bases and J 10 bases; nucleotides not matched to a gene: 6. In germline, CDR1 is MGHRA, CDR2 YSYEKL. The CDR3 sequence is 16 residues long. The CDR3 spells CASSQDGTSGGEEQFF. The CDR3 DNA sequence: TGCGCCAGCAGCCAAGATGGAACTAGCGGGGGGGAGGAGCAGTTCTTC.

This clonotype was seen at least ten times. V usage is TRBV2 and J usage is TRBJ1-1; D is undetermined. Germline lookup yields CDR1 SNHLY and CDR2 FYNNEI. Trimming removed 7 bases at V and 0 bases at J, with 9 bases between. CDR3 length equals 13 residues. The CDR3 bases are TGTGCCAGCACTGTGGAACTGAACACTGAAGCTTTCTTT. This translates into CASTVELNTEAFF.

The chain carries TRBV24-1 and TRBJ2-1, with D hard to call. Trimming took off 9 bases at V and 0 bases at J, with 8 bases between the two ends. The CDR3 length is 13 residues. Germline V gene sequence: CDR1 KGHDR, CDR2 SFDVKD. The CDR3 loop reads CATRSSSYNEQFF. The CDR3 bases are TGTGCCACCCGGTCCTCCTCCTACAATGAGCAGTTCTTC.

The rearrangement links TRBV6-2 or TRBV6-3 to TRBJ1-4, with a weak D call TRBD1 (6 bases). Germline loops: CDR1 MNHEY, CDR2 SVGEGT. The CDR3 runs to 12 residues. With 8 bases removed from V and 10 bases from J, the gap between germline ends came to 14 bases. CDR3 amino acids: CASEGVLGKLFF. The DNA for the CDR3 is TGTGCCAGCGAGGGGGTTTTAGGAAAACTGTTTTTT.

The chain employs TRBV7-9 and TRBJ2-1; a weak D match, TRBD2 (5 bases). The length of the CDR3 is 14 residues. Per the germline V gene, CDR1 is SEHNR and CDR2 is FQNEAQ (reference sequence). Trimming removed 4 bases at V and 9 bases at J, with 16 bases between. The CDR3 DNA is TGTGCCAGCAGCTCAGAGGGTAGCTACGTTGAGCAGTTCTTC. Protein sequence: CASSSEGSYVEQFF.

The chain links TRBV15 to TRBJ1-5; D is unclear. V lost 0 bases and J 7 bases, leaving 10 bases between the germline ends. The CDR3 is made up of 14 amino acids. Germline CDR1 LNHNV, CDR2 YYDKDF (reference sequence). The CDR3 region has the DNA TGTGCCACCAGCAGAGAGTTCACAGACCAGCCCCAGCATTTT. It translates to CATSREFTDQPQHF.

This clonotype came up a few times. The rearrangement links TRBV20-1 to TRBJ2-7; D might be TRBD1 (5 bases). The V end lost 4 bases, the J end lost 0 bases, and 13 bases lay between the germline ends. The CDR3 spans 14 residues. The germline gives CDR1 DFQATT, CDR2 SNEGSKA (reference sequence). The CDR3 protein is CSATTYRSSYEQYF. The CDR3 DNA is TGCAGTGCTACCACCTACAGGAGCTCCTACGAGCAGTACTTC.